Listed below are T cell receptor beta chains from one sample, sequenced in a study of patients with pleural tuberculosis. TCRdb reanalysed the reads using MiXCR and keeps one entry per CDR3 protein. The table lists tens of thousands of distinct CDR3 sequences, approximately 7.9% of them singletons. These receptors came from a human donor with pleural tuberculosis. CDR3s include the opening cysteine and the closing phenylalanine or tryptophan. Only part of the rows carry a size: once, few, many, or a class if the clone is expanded.

clone_size: NA
j_call: TRBJ2-3
v_call: TRBV5-6
cdr3_length: 14
cdr3_aa: CASSLGGTKDTQYF

clone_size: many
j_call: TRBJ1-1
v_call: TRBV4-1
cdr3_length: 14
cdr3_aa: CASRTGTVNTEAFF

clone_size: many
j_call: TRBJ2-1
v_call: TRBV28
cdr3_length: 13
cdr3_aa: CATSSGTHNEQFF

clone_size: NA
j_call: TRBJ2-1
v_call: TRBV10-3
cdr3_length: 16
cdr3_aa: CAISASGDRYNNEQFF

clone_size: many
j_call: TRBJ2-7
v_call: TRBV20-1
cdr3_length: 15
cdr3_aa: CSARGLAGTAYEQYF

clone_size: many
j_call: TRBJ2-1
v_call: TRBV12-3/TRBV12-4
cdr3_length: 15
cdr3_aa: CASSPGASSYNEQFF

clone_size: many
j_call: TRBJ1-1
v_call: TRBV20-1
cdr3_length: 12
cdr3_aa: CSLTGSQTEAFF

clone_size: many
j_call: TRBJ1-1
v_call: TRBV5-1
cdr3_length: 14
cdr3_aa: CASRPGGESTEAFF

clone_size: many
j_call: TRBJ1-5
v_call: TRBV28
cdr3_length: 15
cdr3_aa: CASSPSDREYQPQHF

clone_size: many
j_call: TRBJ2-3
v_call: TRBV2
cdr3_length: 17
cdr3_aa: CASSEPAQEEGTDTQYF

clone_size: many
j_call: TRBJ1-2
v_call: TRBV6-2/TRBV6-3
cdr3_length: 17
cdr3_aa: CASSYPIPGRTLYGYTF

clone_size: many
j_call: TRBJ2-1
v_call: TRBV11-2
cdr3_length: 14
cdr3_aa: CASSTLASSGEQFF

clone_size: many
j_call: TRBJ2-2
v_call: TRBV11-1
cdr3_length: 16
cdr3_aa: CASRTMGQGYTGELFF

clone_size: NA
j_call: TRBJ2-4
v_call: TRBV11-2
cdr3_length: 15
cdr3_aa: CASSLGLGQQNIQYF

clone_size: many
j_call: TRBJ1-5
v_call: TRBV19
cdr3_length: 14
cdr3_aa: CASNYAGFNQPQHF

clone_size: many
j_call: TRBJ2-1
v_call: TRBV11-1
cdr3_length: 15
cdr3_aa: CASSNSGTGFRKQFF

clone_size: many
j_call: TRBJ1-5
v_call: TRBV19
cdr3_length: 14
cdr3_aa: CASTPTGGYQPQHF

clone_size: many
j_call: TRBJ1-1
v_call: TRBV28
cdr3_length: 14
cdr3_aa: CASSLDRVNTEAFF

clone_size: NA
j_call: TRBJ2-1
v_call: TRBV29-1
cdr3_length: 13
cdr3_aa: CGGRGQSYNEQFF

clone_size: few
j_call: TRBJ2-5
v_call: TRBV10-3
cdr3_length: 15
cdr3_aa: CAISESEGGQETQYF

clone_size: NA
j_call: TRBJ2-1
v_call: TRBV12-3/TRBV12-4
cdr3_length: 12
cdr3_aa: CARSGSGNEQFF

clone_size: many
j_call: TRBJ1-1
v_call: TRBV30
cdr3_length: 11
cdr3_aa: CAWSPGLYAFF

clone_size: few
j_call: TRBJ2-7
v_call: TRBV12-3/TRBV12-4
cdr3_length: 16
cdr3_aa: CASRNDGIVTSSEQYF

clone_size: many
j_call: TRBJ2-5
v_call: TRBV28
cdr3_length: 14
cdr3_aa: CASSFGGIEETQYF

clone_size: many
j_call: TRBJ1-2
v_call: TRBV15
cdr3_length: 14
cdr3_aa: CATSRDPVNYGYTF

clone_size: NA
j_call: TRBJ2-5
v_call: TRBV2
cdr3_length: 13
cdr3_aa: CASRLDPSGAQYF

clone_size: many
j_call: TRBJ2-7
v_call: TRBV19
cdr3_length: 13
cdr3_aa: CASSITAVQEQYF

clone_size: many
j_call: TRBJ2-3
v_call: TRBV12-3/TRBV12-4
cdr3_length: 13
cdr3_aa: CASSLAAQDTQYF

clone_size: many
j_call: TRBJ1-5
v_call: TRBV11-2
cdr3_length: 15
cdr3_aa: CASSPQQGSSQPQHF

clone_size: many
j_call: TRBJ1-5
v_call: TRBV11-2
cdr3_length: 15
cdr3_aa: CASSVGQASNQPQHF

clone_size: many
j_call: TRBJ1-2
v_call: TRBV28
cdr3_length: 13
cdr3_aa: CASSLHLGEGYTF

clone_size: few
j_call: TRBJ2-5
v_call: TRBV29-1
cdr3_length: 13
cdr3_aa: CSVATGLQETQYF

clone_size: many
j_call: TRBJ1-1
v_call: TRBV27
cdr3_length: 13
cdr3_aa: CASSLGTETEAFF

clone_size: many
j_call: TRBJ1-2
v_call: TRBV20-1
cdr3_length: 14
cdr3_aa: CSVPPGQEAYGYTF

clone_size: few
j_call: TRBJ2-3
v_call: TRBV9
cdr3_length: 15
cdr3_aa: CASSVDQRTTDTQYF

clone_size: few
j_call: TRBJ2-3
v_call: TRBV11-1
cdr3_length: 15
cdr3_aa: CASSDGTGPTDTQYF

clone_size: few
j_call: TRBJ2-2
v_call: TRBV11-2
cdr3_length: 15
cdr3_aa: CASSWFPGNTGELFF

clone_size: many
j_call: TRBJ2-7
v_call: TRBV4-2
cdr3_length: 12
cdr3_aa: CASSQEDYEQYF

clone_size: NA
j_call: TRBJ1-2
v_call: TRBV11-1
cdr3_length: 14
cdr3_aa: CASSLGQIGYGYTF

clone_size: few
j_call: TRBJ2-3
v_call: TRBV6-1
cdr3_length: 13
cdr3_aa: CASRETVTDTQYF

clone_size: many
j_call: TRBJ1-1
v_call: TRBV3-1
cdr3_length: 13
cdr3_aa: CASNYGRNTEAFF

clone_size: many
j_call: TRBJ2-1
v_call: TRBV7-2
cdr3_length: 15
cdr3_aa: CASSLARGDYNEQFF

clone_size: NA
j_call: TRBJ2-5
v_call: TRBV4-2
cdr3_length: 16
cdr3_aa: CASSQDRPSGQETQYF

clone_size: NA
j_call: TRBJ2-1
v_call: TRBV10-3
cdr3_length: 14
cdr3_aa: CAISESPSENEQFF

clone_size: few
j_call: TRBJ2-5
v_call: TRBV20-1
cdr3_length: 15
cdr3_aa: CSARISGLAEETQYF

clone_size: NA
j_call: TRBJ2-7
v_call: TRBV29-1
cdr3_length: 12
cdr3_aa: CSAGQRFDEQYF

clone_size: few
j_call: TRBJ2-7
v_call: TRBV3-1
cdr3_length: 14
cdr3_aa: CASSRAGGSYEQYF

clone_size: many
j_call: TRBJ2-7
v_call: TRBV2
cdr3_length: 13
cdr3_aa: CASSAIAGGEQYF

clone_size: many
j_call: TRBJ2-3
v_call: TRBV20-1
cdr3_length: 14
cdr3_aa: CSASFGTSGTTQYF

clone_size: many
j_call: TRBJ1-5
v_call: TRBV19
cdr3_length: 14
cdr3_aa: CASSDTGIFQPQHF